This T cell receptor beta chain emerged from a study of cytomegalovirus exposure and HLA in healthy donors. Study summary: HLA-typed donors were the source of approximately 88 million unique TCRs held in an early data release. Broader study findings: Among TCR beta chains of equal frequency, HLA-associated ones were more clonally expanded in a later analysis. In a later analysis, V- and J-gene trimming of beta chains associated with a DCLRE1C missense variant, replicated independently. Accounts indicate the classifier identified cytomegalovirus status with strong specificity and sensitivity.

As concerns this clone: Its antigen is as yet unknown.

Primers for the PCR totalled 60 Vbeta and 13 Jbeta. TCRdb keeps only in-frame clones here, not all; method: immunoSEQ multiplex PCR. The sample lists 150,000 to 200,000 clones; roughly 80% were seen once. This TCR derives from a young man in good health and CMV-seropositive. Sequenced sample: PBMCs.

The DNA for the CDR3 is TGTGCCAGCAGCTTGTGGCTCGGGGGGGACGAGACCCAGTACTTC. This codes for CASSLWLGGDETQYF. The V gene is TRBV7-9, the J gene TRBJ2-5, with 8 bases identical to TRBD2. This CDR3 contains 15 residues. The germline V gene encodes CDR1 SEHNR and CDR2 FQNEAQ (reference sequence). V was clipped by 3 bases and J by 5 bases; unmatched bases: 8.